Listed here are 7 T cell receptor beta chains from one sample, sequenced in a study of cytomegalovirus exposure and HLA in healthy donors. TCRdb's copy holds only in-frame clones and misses some; the assay was immunoSEQ multiplex PCR. The top ten hold about 7.9% of the sample, which has approximately 140,000 clones, roughly 88% seen once. The source material was PBMCs. The receptors here all came from a young woman in good health and CMV-seropositive.

CDR3 amino acids: CASSVPPSGGPISYEQYF. CDR3 DNA sequence: TGTGCCAGCAGCGTACCCCCAAGCGGGGGACCGATCTCCTACGAGCAGTACTTC. The V gene is TRBV2, the J gene TRBJ2-7, with 8 positions matching TRBD2. Trimming cost V 6 bases and J 0 bases; bases outside gene matches: 16. The CDR3 extends over 18 amino acids. Germline V gives CDR1 SNHLY, CDR2 FYNNEI.

The rearrangement joins TRBV7-2 to TRBJ2-1, with TRBD2 identical over 7 bases. This CDR3 has 17 residues. The germline V gene has CDR1 SGHTA and CDR2 FQGNSA. Trimming cost V 2 bases and J 3 bases; bases outside gene matches: 10. The CDR3 nucleotides read TGTGCCAGCAGCTTATTGGTAGGGCTAGCGGACTACAATGAGCAGTTCTTC. Translation: CASSLLVGLADYNEQFF.

The CDR3: CASSSRQGANGYTF. CDR3 in DNA: TGTGCCAGCAGCTCCCGACAGGGGGCGAACGGCTACACCTTC. The chain carries TRBV7-2 and TRBJ1-2; 10 positions match TRBD1. With V trimmed by 4 bases and J by 8 bases, 7 bases remained unmatched. This CDR3 has 14 amino acids. The V gene's germline CDR1 is SGHTA and CDR2 FQGNSA.

This chain joins TRBV7-9 and TRBJ2-5; 9 bases fit TRBD2. Per germline, CDR1 SEHNR and CDR2 FQNEAQ (reference sequence). The CDR3 is 15 amino acids. J gave up 5 bases and V 1 base, and 5 bases lay outside the gene matches. CDR3 residues: CASSLGGGGAETQYF. Here the CDR3 DNA reads TGTGCCAGCAGCTTAGGCGGCGGGGGGGCGGAGACCCAGTACTTC. Together with reference TRBV7-9 and TRBJ2-5, the CDR3 gives the full variable domain: DTGVSQNPRHKITKRGQNVTFRCDPISEHNRLYWYRQTLGQGPEFLTYFQNEAQLEKSRLLSDRFSAERPKGSFSTLEIQRTEQGDSAMYLCASSLGGGGAETQYFGPGTRLLVL.

This CDR3 is CASSLVGQHYNEQFF. The CDR3 bases are TGCGCCAGCAGCTTGGTGGGACAGCACTACAATGAGCAGTTCTTC. The chain has TRBV5-1 and TRBJ2-1; TRBD1 agrees at 7 bases. V lost 0 bases and J lost 3; bases outside the gene matches: 3. The CDR3 runs to 15 residues. Germline assignment: CDR1 SGHRS and CDR2 YFSETQ. Combining the CDR3 with reference TRBV5-1 and TRBJ2-1 gives the whole variable domain KAGVTQTPRYLIKTRGQQVTLSCSPISGHRSVSWYQQTPGQGLQFLFEYFSETQRNKGNFPGRFSGRQFSNSRSEMNVSTLELGDSALYLCASSLVGQHYNEQFFGPGTRLTVL.

The chain recombines TRBV6-4 with TRBJ1-1, with D possibly matching TRBD1 (6 bases). V was cut by 6 bases and J by 3 bases, with 14 bases left in between. Germline CDR1 and CDR2: MRHNA and SNTAGT. The CDR3 has 14 residues. In DNA, the CDR3 is TGTGCCAGCAGAGCACAGGGTTGGGACACTGAAGCTTTCTTT. Protein product: CASRAQGWDTEAFF.

The chain carries TRBV9 and TRBJ1-2, with D perhaps TRBD1 (6 bases). Trimming pared 4 bases from V and 4 bases from J, leaving 17 bases between. Germline V gene data show CDR1 as SGDLS and CDR2 as YYNGEE. CDR3 length: 15 residues. CDR3 sequence: CASSYREGGFYGYTF. CDR3 bases: TGTGCCAGCAGCTACCGGGAGGGGGGCTTCTATGGCTACACCTTC.